These T cell receptor beta chains were read from a single sample in a study of human T cells and chemical hapten exposure. From the RACE reads, TCRdb called clonotypes with MiXCR, one entry per CDR3 protein. Of about 340,000 distinct CDR3 sequences listed, around 7% are singletons. This sample comprised whole blood, obtained in connection with sensitization to the hapten diphenylcyclopropenone (DPC). These receptor sequences come from a woman between 18 and 29 years old with alopecia areata. Some clones in this sample may be carry-over from other donors' samples. CDR3s include the opening cysteine and the closing phenylalanine or tryptophan. Fields, in order: J gene, clone size, CDR3 length, D gene, V gene, CDR3 DNA, CDR3 protein. A D gene is named only where the DNA matches it firmly. Clone size is not always given. Where it is, it says once, few, many or a class for expanded clones.

J gene: TRBJ1-5
clone size: many
CDR3 length: 15
D gene: .
V gene: TRBV28
CDR3 DNA: TGTGCCAGCACCCTTGGGGGGGGCGGCAATCAGCCCCAGCATTTT
CDR3 protein: CASTLGGGGNQPQHF

J gene: TRBJ2-1
clone size: few
CDR3 length: 12
D gene: TRBD2
V gene: TRBV29-1
CDR3 DNA: TGCAGCGCTGAGCGGGGGGCGGGTGAGCAGTTCTTC
CDR3 protein: CSAERGAGEQFF

J gene: TRBJ1-2
clone size: .
CDR3 length: 15
D gene: TRBD1
V gene: TRBV7-8
CDR3 DNA: TGTGCCAGCAGCTTAGGGGTAGGGGGCGGCTATGGCTACACCTTC
CDR3 protein: CASSLGVGGGYGYTF

J gene: TRBJ2-7
clone size: few
CDR3 length: 14
D gene: TRBD2
V gene: TRBV28
CDR3 DNA: TGTGCCAGCAGACTAGCGGGGGACAACTACGAGCAGTACTTC
CDR3 protein: CASRLAGDNYEQYF

J gene: TRBJ2-4
clone size: .
CDR3 length: 17
D gene: .
V gene: TRBV28
CDR3 DNA: TGTGCCAGCAGTTCCATTCAAGGGAGACCGGCCAAAAACATTCAGTACTTC
CDR3 protein: CASSSIQGRPAKNIQYF

J gene: TRBJ1-5
clone size: many
CDR3 length: 14
D gene: .
V gene: TRBV7-6
CDR3 DNA: TGTGCCAGCAGCTTAGGAGGGGGGGCACAGCCCCAGCATTTT
CDR3 protein: CASSLGGGAQPQHF

J gene: TRBJ1-2
clone size: many
CDR3 length: 13
D gene: .
V gene: TRBV12-3/TRBV12-4
CDR3 DNA: TGTGCCAGCAGTCCAGGGGCATACTATGGCTACACCTTC
CDR3 protein: CASSPGAYYGYTF

J gene: TRBJ2-3
clone size: few
CDR3 length: 17
D gene: TRBD2
V gene: TRBV4-3
CDR3 DNA: TGCGCCAGCAGCCAGGGCGGACTAGCGGGGAGCACAGATACGCAGTATTTT
CDR3 protein: CASSQGGLAGSTDTQYF

J gene: TRBJ2-7
clone size: .
CDR3 length: 16
D gene: TRBD1
V gene: TRBV12-3/TRBV12-4
CDR3 DNA: TGTGCCAGCAGCTATGGGGACAGTCCAGTTCTCTACGAGCAGTACTTC
CDR3 protein: CASSYGDSPVLYEQYF

J gene: TRBJ2-3
clone size: many
CDR3 length: 15
D gene: .
V gene: TRBV28
CDR3 DNA: TGTGCCAGCAGTCCCCCGCAGGTCCCCCCAGATACGCAGTATTTT
CDR3 protein: CASSPPQVPPDTQYF

J gene: TRBJ1-4
clone size: many
CDR3 length: 15
D gene: .
V gene: TRBV18
CDR3 DNA: TGTGCCAGCTCACCACAGCGAACAACTAATGAAAAACTGTTTTTT
CDR3 protein: CASSPQRTTNEKLFF

J gene: TRBJ2-5
clone size: few
CDR3 length: 15
D gene: TRBD2
V gene: TRBV2
CDR3 DNA: TGTGCCAGCAGTGAGAGCGGGGGGGTGCAAGAGACCCAGTACTTC
CDR3 protein: CASSESGGVQETQYF

J gene: TRBJ2-3
clone size: .
CDR3 length: 17
D gene: TRBD1
V gene: TRBV18
CDR3 DNA: TGTGCCAGCTCACCCCCCTTACAGGGGGTCGGCACAGATACGCAGTATTTT
CDR3 protein: CASSPPLQGVGTDTQYF

J gene: TRBJ2-3
clone size: many
CDR3 length: 13
D gene: .
V gene: TRBV2
CDR3 DNA: TGTGCCGGCTCTTCTGGCGGAGGGGATACGCAGTATTTT
CDR3 protein: CAGSSGGGDTQYF

J gene: TRBJ2-3
clone size: many
CDR3 length: 13
D gene: .
V gene: TRBV6-2/TRBV6-3
CDR3 DNA: TGTGCCAGCAGTTACGCTCCCACAGATACGCAGTATTTT
CDR3 protein: CASSYAPTDTQYF